One and the same sample provided the 27 T cell receptor beta chains below, sequenced in a study of cytomegalovirus exposure and HLA in healthy donors. PCR was performed using 60 Vbeta and 13 Jbeta primers. Here immunoSEQ multiplex PCR was the method, and the copy in TCRdb shows in-frame clones only, minus some. This sample has about 87,000 clones; roughly 72% occur once, and the top ten carry around 22%. The sample taken for sequencing was PBMCs. All receptors derive from a man under 40 in good health and CMV-seropositive.

The chain combines TRBV2 with TRBJ2-5, with 10 bases identical to TRBD2. The J segment lost 4 bases and the V segment lost 4 bases, leaving 6 bases of the junction unmatched. Germline assignment: CDR1 SNHLY and CDR2 FYNNEI. The length of the CDR3 is 15 residues. The CDR3 protein is CASSVALAGRETQYF. The CDR3 nucleotides read TGTGCCAGCAGTGTGGCACTAGCGGGGAGAGAGACCCAGTACTTC.

The rearrangement uses TRBV7-8 and TRBJ1-1; TRBD1 might be the D (5 bases). Germline values: CDR1 SGHVS, CDR2 FQNEAQ. CDR3 size: 14 residues. Trimming pared 5 bases from V and 2 bases from J, leaving 12 bases between. CDR3 residues: CASSDDRRNTEAFF. The CDR3, as DNA: TGTGCCAGCAGCGACGACAGAAGAAACACTGAAGCTTTCTTT.

The chain has TRBV29-1 and TRBJ1-3; D possibly corresponds to TRBD1 (5 bases). The germline V and J ends were trimmed by 4 bases and 2 bases, with 9 bases remaining between them. This CDR3 is 13 amino acids long. Germline CDR1 is SQVTM and CDR2 is ANQGSEA. This CDR3 reads CSVGWGAGNTIYF. CDR3 nucleotide sequence: TGCAGCGTTGGCTGGGGGGCTGGAAACACCATATATTTT.

This rearrangement joins TRBV29-1 to TRBJ2-3; 13 bases match TRBD2. The CDR3 loop spans 16 amino acids. V lost 5 bases to trimming and J lost 6 bases; unmatched junction nucleotides: 11. Germline CDR1 SQVTM, CDR2 ANQGSEA. In DNA form, the CDR3 reads TGCAGCGTTTCGGGGTTGACTAGCGGGAGGACTGATACGCAGTATTTT. As protein: CSVSGLTSGRTDTQYF.

The gene calls are TRBV28 and TRBJ2-7; the D gene is possibly TRBD2 (6 bases). The CDR3 spans 15 residues. From germline, CDR1 is MDHEN and CDR2 SYDVKM. Deletions cut 6 bases from V and 0 bases from J, with 15 bases between. The DNA of the CDR3 is TGTGCCAGCAGCACCACGGGGGAGAGCTCCTACGAGCAGTACTTC. This codes for CASSTTGESSYEQYF. The full variable domain, in which reference TRBV28 and TRBJ2-7 provide the parts outside the CDR3, is DVKVTQSSRYLVKRTGEKVFLECVQDMDHENMFWYRQDPGLGLRLIYFSYDVKMKEKGDIPEGYSVSREKKERFSLILESASTNQTSMYLCASSTTGESSYEQYFGPGTRLTVT.

V usage is TRBV7-9 and J usage is TRBJ2-2; the match to TRBD1 covers 11 bases. Per germline, CDR1 SEHNR and CDR2 FQNEAQ (reference sequence). The CDR3 consists of 14 residues. V dropped 1 base and J dropped 10; count of bases not matched to a gene: 2. CDR3 coding DNA: TGTGCCAGCAGCTTAGGGACAGGGGGCGAGGAGCTGTTTTTT. The encoded protein is CASSLGTGGEELFF.

The V gene is TRBV7-2, the J gene TRBJ2-7; 8 bases are shared with TRBD2. The CDR3 loop spans 15 amino acids. Germline trimming cut 1 base from V and 3 bases from J; bases unmatched to any gene: 5. Per the germline V gene, CDR1 is SGHTA and CDR2 is FQGNSA. CDR3 DNA: TGTGCCAGCAGCTTAGTAGGGACTAGACTCTACGAGCAGTACTTC. Translated, it gives CASSLVGTRLYEQYF.

This chain uses TRBV7-7 with TRBJ2-7; 10 nucleotides align to TRBD2. The CDR3 has 13 amino acids. The germline gives CDR1 SSHAT, CDR2 FNYEAQ (reference sequence). V gave up 5 bases and J gave up 6 bases; unmatched junction bases: 4. The CDR3 DNA reads TGTGCCAGCAGCCCTAGCGGGGGCCGCGAGCAGTACTTC. The encoded protein is CASSPSGGREQYF. Combining the CDR3 with reference TRBV7-7 and TRBJ2-7 gives the whole variable domain GAGVSQSPRYKVTKRGQDVTLRCDPISSHATLYWYQQALGQGPEFLTYFNYEAQPDKSGLPSDRFSAERPEGSISTLTIQRTEQRDSAMYRCASSPSGGREQYFGPGTRLTVT.

This clone appeared a single time. V gene TRBV19 combines with J gene TRBJ1-5, with 7 nucleotides matching TRBD1. This CDR3 region has 14 residues. Germline V lookup: CDR1 LNHDA, CDR2 SQIVND (reference sequence). Trimming removed 6 bases from V and 6 bases from J; junction bases left unmatched: 8. CDR3 nucleotide sequence: TGTGCCAGTAGCCTACAGGGGACGGGTCAGCCCCAGCATTTT. Translated: CASSLQGTGQPQHF. The variable domain in full, completed from reference TRBV19 and TRBJ1-5, reads DGGITQSPKYLFRKEGQNVTLSCEQNLNHDAMYWYRQDPGQGLRLIYYSQIVNDFQKGDIAEGYSVSREKKESFPLTVTSAQKNPTAFYLCASSLQGTGQPQHFGDGTRLSIL.

This chain joins TRBV7-2 and TRBJ2-7; 7 bases align to TRBD2. Per germline, CDR1 SGHTA and CDR2 FQGNSA. V gave up 3 bases and J gave up 2 bases; unmatched junction bases: 4. CDR3 length: 14 residues. CDR3 in DNA: TGTGCCAGCAGCTTCGGGAGGCCCACCTACGAGCAGTACTTC. This codes for CASSFGRPTYEQYF.

V gene TRBV4-3 combines with J gene TRBJ2-1; 8 positions agree with TRBD2. Per germline, CDR1 LGHNA and CDR2 YSLEER. V was pared by 0 bases and J by 8 bases, with 12 bases of the junction left unmatched. This CDR3 comprises 17 residues. The CDR3 protein is CASSQDRGGLETHEQFF. The CDR3 bases are TGCGCCAGCAGCCAAGATCGAGGGGGACTAGAGACCCATGAGCAGTTCTTC.

This clone was found a few times. V usage is TRBV15 and J usage is TRBJ2-5, with 9 bases fitting TRBD1. Germline CDR1 reads LNHNV; CDR2 reads YYDKDF (reference sequence). This CDR3 region has 15 residues. Unmatched junction bases numbered 9, after V lost 5 bases and J lost 5 bases. CDR3 sequence reads: CATSGPGQGYETQYF. The CDR3 nucleotides read TGTGCCACCAGCGGCCCCGGACAGGGGTATGAGACCCAGTACTTC.

The chain recombines TRBV7-2 with TRBJ1-1, with D possibly being TRBD1 (6 bases). From germline, CDR1 is SGHTA and CDR2 FQGNSA. The CDR3 has 13 residues. V lost 4 bases and J lost 11, with 17 bases in between. CDR3 protein: CASSWGGRRLAFF. CDR3 in DNA: TGTGCCAGCAGCTGGGGGGGCAGGCGTTTGGCTTTCTTT.

The rearrangement links TRBV7-3 to TRBJ2-1; no firm D call. V shed 5 bases and J shed 8 bases, with 16 bases lying between them. The CDR3 has 14 residues. Germline lookup yields CDR1 SGHTA and CDR2 FQGTGA. The CDR3 sequence: CASSPVGPGDEQFF. Written as DNA, the CDR3 is TGTGCCAGCAGCCCCGTCGGCCCAGGCGATGAGCAGTTCTTC.

This clone has only a few counts. The chain has TRBV19 and TRBJ1-5; unclear D gene. The germline V gene has CDR1 LNHDA and CDR2 SQIVND (reference sequence). Trimming cost V 6 bases and J 3 bases, with 15 bases left between them. This CDR3 contains 15 residues. CDR3 bases: TGTGCCAGTAGCATCGACAACGGGAACAATCAGCCCCAGCATTTT. Translating gives CASSIDNGNNQPQHF.

This clone was counted a single time. The chain carries TRBV5-4 and TRBJ1-2, with a possible D match to TRBD1 (6 bases). Germline V gene data show CDR1 as SGHNT and CDR2 as YYREEE (reference sequence). The CDR3 extends over 15 amino acids. V gave up 0 bases and J gave up 6 bases, with 15 bases separating them. The CDR3 spells CASSLEQGRMNGYTF. CDR3 bases: TGTGCCAGCAGCTTGGAACAGGGTCGAATGAATGGCTACACCTTC. The full variable domain, rest sourced from reference TRBV5-4 and TRBJ1-2, is ETGVTQSPTHLIKTRGQQVTLRCSSQSGHNTVSWYQQALGQGPQFIFQYYREEENGRGNFPPRFSGLQFPNYSSELNVNALELDDSALYLCASSLEQGRMNGYTFGSGTRLTVV.

The rearrangement links TRBV28 to TRBJ1-2; 7 nucleotides line up with TRBD1. This CDR3 is built from 15 residues. Losses at the gene ends were 10 bases for V and 4 bases for J; bases not matched to a gene: 15. Per germline, CDR1 MDHEN and CDR2 SYDVKM. CDR3 nucleotides: TGTGCCATACAAAGCCTCTACAGGGGAGGCTATGGCTACACCTTC. Its translation is CAIQSLYRGGYGYTF.

The rearrangement links TRBV25-1 to TRBJ2-1; 7 nucleotides line up with TRBD2. CDR1 is MGHDK and CDR2 is SYGVNS in the germline V gene. The trim removed 4 bases at V and 6 bases at J, leaving 3 bases unmatched. The CDR3 has 13 residues. The CDR3 protein is CASSGPGGNEQFF. In DNA form, the CDR3 reads TGTGCCAGCAGTGGCCCGGGGGGCAATGAGCAGTTCTTC.

The chain uses TRBV11-1 and TRBJ1-1; weak D call: TRBD1 (6 bases). V was pared by 6 bases and J by 2 bases, with 16 bases between. This CDR3 region has 15 residues. Germline V gene sequence: CDR1 SGHAT, CDR2 FQDESV (reference sequence). The CDR3 protein is CASRQNREGNTEAFF. CDR3 nucleotide sequence: TGTGCCAGCAGACAAAACAGGGAAGGCAACACTGAAGCTTTCTTT.

V gene TRBV30 combines with J gene TRBJ1-3; TRBD1 might be the D (6 bases). Between the trimmed V and J ends, which lost 1 base and 4 bases, there was a span of 17 bases. The CDR3 length is 16 residues. Germline V lookup: CDR1 GTSNPN, CDR2 SVGIG (reference sequence). CDR3 in DNA: TGTGCCTGGAGTGAATTAACAGGGTTTTCAGGAAACACCATATATTTT. This encodes CAWSELTGFSGNTIYF.

This sequence joins TRBV4-2 and TRBJ2-6; D remains unclear. The V gene's germline CDR1 is LGHNA and CDR2 YNFKEQ. The V end was cut by 2 bases, the J end by 0 bases, with 5 bases between. The length of the CDR3 is 15 residues. The CDR3 spells CASSQLSSGANVLTF. The CDR3 nucleotides read TGTGCCAGCAGCCAACTGAGCTCTGGGGCCAACGTCCTGACTTTC.

The genes are TRBV5-6 and TRBJ1-4; D is undetermined. The germline CDR1 and CDR2 sequences are SGHDT and YYEEEE. The V and J ends lost 2 bases and 5 bases respectively, with 7 bases between them. The CDR3 has 13 residues. CDR3 region: CASSLGLNEKLFF. In DNA, the CDR3 is TGTGCCAGCAGCTTAGGACTCAATGAAAAACTGTTTTTT.

This clone was observed a single time. Distinct nucleotide sequences in the sample also encode this CDR3. The V call is TRBV5-1, the J call TRBJ2-7, with unresolved D. V was cut by 2 bases and J by 2 bases, with 8 bases left in between. This CDR3 comprises 13 residues. Germline CDR1 SGHRS, CDR2 YFSETQ. The CDR3 is CASSFGQTYEQYF. The CDR3 DNA reads TGCGCCAGCAGCTTTGGGCAGACCTACGAGCAGTACTTC.

This rearrangement joins TRBV27 to TRBJ2-1, with D hard to call. Germline assignment: CDR1 MNHEY and CDR2 SMNVEV (reference sequence). The V gene lost 0 bases and the J gene lost 7 bases, with 10 bases spanning the gap. The CDR3 runs 14 residues. The CDR3 region has the DNA TGTGCCAGCAGTTTATCCCAGGCCATTAATGAGCAGTTCTTC. This sequence encodes CASSLSQAINEQFF.

This sequence joins TRBV29-1 and TRBJ1-6; D is uncertain. CDR3 length equals 13 residues. The germline V gene has CDR1 SQVTM and CDR2 ANQGSEA. The V end was cut by 6 bases, the J end by 7 bases, with 13 bases between. The CDR3 reads CSVMSDSNSPLHF. The CDR3 DNA reads TGCAGCGTCATGTCAGATAGCAATTCACCCCTCCACTTT. Combining the CDR3 with reference TRBV29-1 and TRBJ1-6 gives the whole variable domain SAVISQKPSRDICQRGTSLTIQCQVDSQVTMMFWYRQQPGQSLTLIATANQGSEATYESGFVIDKFPISRPNLTFSTLTVSNMSPEDSSIYLCSVMSDSNSPLHFGNGTRLTVT.

This chain links TRBV19 with TRBJ2-1, with TRBD2 matching 8 bases. The CDR3 sequence is 16 residues long. With 8 bases clipped from V and 0 bases from J, the junction kept 9 bases outside the gene matches. The germline V gene has CDR1 LNHDA and CDR2 SQIVND (reference sequence). The CDR3 DNA reads as TGTGCCAGTGCCCGACTAGCGAGCTCCTCCTACAATGAGCAGTTCTTC. Protein sequence: CASARLASSSYNEQFF.

The genes are TRBV7-6 and TRBJ2-1; 11 bases align to TRBD2. Germline V CDR1 and CDR2: SGHVS, FNYEAQ. Germline trimming cut 5 bases from V and 4 bases from J; bases unmatched to any gene: 10. This CDR3 contains 17 residues. The CDR3 nucleotides read TGTGCCAGCAGCGCTAGGGGGGGGACTAGCGGTTACAATGAGCAGTTCTTC. Translation: CASSARGGTSGYNEQFF.